The T cell receptor beta chain described here comes from a study of blood T cells in healthy people across ages. V lost 1 base to trimming and J lost 4 bases, with 9 bases between them. The germline gives CDR1 LNHNV, CDR2 YYDKDF (reference sequence). The CDR3 runs to 14 residues. This clonotype has a count of ten or more. The extraction recovered at least 5 micrograms of total RNA per sample. Alongside a J-beta primer mix, a sample-barcoded 5' primer served in a second PCR lasting about 7 to 12 cycles. Each cDNA molecule received a tag from a template-switch adaptor that had 12 random nucleotides. TCRdb re-derived calls from the 5' RACE reads in MiXCR, one entry per CDR3 protein. The sample lists 630,000 or so distinct CDR3 sequences; less than 35% were seen once.

This TCR derives from a woman older than 75 in good health. Material for sequencing was blood. The chain links TRBV15 to TRBJ2-3; no firm D call. CDR3 sequence reads: CATSRVRESDTQYF. The CDR3 DNA sequence: TGTGCCACCAGCAGAGTCCGAGAATCAGATACGCAGTATTTT.